The 28 T cell receptor beta chains reported below all come from one sample, sequenced in a study of T cell responses to AZD1222 COVID-19 vaccine. Generated by immunoSEQ multiplex PCR, the TCRdb table keeps only in-frame clones and is missing some. The table shows around 66,000 clones, with approximately 90% occurring only once. Sequencing was performed on peripheral blood, taken 28 days after the second dose of the MenACWY control vaccine. The receptors originated from an adult who received the MenACWY meningococcal vaccine as a control.

The chain combines TRBV5-5 with TRBJ2-7, with unresolved D. Germline CDR1 reads SGHKS; CDR2 reads YYEKEE (reference sequence). CDR3 size: 15 residues. V lost 0 bases, J lost 2 bases, and 12 bases lay in between. The CDR3 region is CASSLVAGRTYEQYF. The CDR3 DNA follows: TGTGCCAGCAGCTTGGTGGCAGGCCGGACCTACGAGCAGTACTTC.

The J gene is TRBJ1-1, the V gene TRBV19; 8 bases line up with TRBD1. Per the germline V gene, CDR1 is LNHDA and CDR2 is SQIVND (reference sequence). The ends lost 5 bases at V and 1 base at J; junction bases unmatched: 3. The CDR3 runs to 14 residues. The CDR3 region has the DNA TGTGCCAGTAGTTCAGACAGGGGGAACACTGAAGCTTTCTTT. Translated: CASSSDRGNTEAFF.

The rearrangement uses TRBV28 and TRBJ2-7; a weak D match, TRBD2 (6 bases). CDR3 length: 14 residues. The germline V gene has CDR1 MDHEN and CDR2 SYDVKM. Trimming removed 5 bases from V and 3 bases from J, with 14 bases in between. The CDR3 is CASSLASEIYEQYF. The CDR3 nucleotides read TGTGCCAGCAGTCTCGCTAGCGAGATCTACGAGCAGTACTTC.

The V gene is TRBV6-2 or TRBV6-3, the J gene TRBJ1-6; no clear D gene. The CDR3 length is 18 residues. V lost 0 bases and J lost 0, with 12 bases in between. Germline CDR1 and CDR2: MNHEY and SVGEGT. CDR3 DNA sequence: TGTGCCAGCAGTTACTCGGGCAGGCGGAGCTCCTATAATTCACCCCTCCACTTT. Translation: CASSYSGRRSSYNSPLHF.

This chain joins TRBV28 and TRBJ1-3; D possibly corresponds to TRBD1 (6 bases). V was trimmed by 2 bases and J by 2 bases, leaving 7 bases between them. This CDR3 region has 14 residues. CDR1 and CDR2 (germline): MDHEN, SYDVKM. The CDR3 DNA is TGTGCCAGCAGTTTAGGGACAACTGGAAACACCATATATTTT. It specifies CASSLGTTGNTIYF.

The chain uses TRBV7-2 and TRBJ1-2, with TRBD1 matching 7 bases. The CDR3 length is 16 residues. V shed 2 bases and J 6 bases; nucleotides not matched to a gene: 12. The germline gives CDR1 SGHTA, CDR2 FQGNSA. In DNA, the CDR3 is TGTGCCAGCAGCTTAACACCACCGGGACAGAAGGATGGCTACACCTTC. Translated, it gives CASSLTPPGQKDGYTF. The full variable domain, its missing parts supplied by reference TRBV7-2 and TRBJ1-2, is GAGVSQSPSNKVTEKGKDVELRCDPISGHTALYWYRQSLGQGLEFLIYFQGNSAPDKSGLPSDRFSAERTGGSVSTLTIQRTQQEDSAVYLCASSLTPPGQKDGYTFGSGTRLTVV.

The V and J genes are TRBV27 and TRBJ2-1; 7 positions match TRBD1. The germline V gene has CDR1 MNHEY and CDR2 SMNVEV (reference sequence). This CDR3 has 13 residues. Germline trimming cut 7 bases from V and 3 bases from J; bases unmatched to any gene: 3. The CDR3 is CASKTGNYNEQFF. CDR3 coding DNA: TGTGCCAGCAAGACAGGGAACTACAATGAGCAGTTCTTC.

The V and J genes are TRBV3-1 (or the pseudogene TRBV3-2) and TRBJ1-1, with D tentatively TRBD1 (5 bases). The CDR3 runs to 15 residues. Trimming left V 1 base short and J 5 bases short, with 14 bases between. Germline V gene sequence: CDR1 LGHDT, CDR2 YNNKEL (reference sequence). CDR3 bases: TGTGCCAGCAGCCAAGGTTTAGCAGGGCGGACTGAAGCTTTCTTT. Its translation: CASSQGLAGRTEAFF.

The chain employs TRBV28 and TRBJ2-7; 12 nucleotides align to TRBD2. Germline V CDR1 and CDR2: MDHEN, SYDVKM. CDR3 size: 18 residues. The J segment lost 0 bases and the V segment lost 4 bases, leaving 10 bases of the junction unmatched. The CDR3 protein is CASSSPGLAGASSYEQYF. The CDR3 coding sequence is TGTGCCAGCAGTTCCCCGGGACTAGCGGGTGCGAGCTCCTACGAGCAGTACTTC.

The rearrangement links TRBV10-1 to TRBJ2-2; no definite D call. V dropped 5 bases and J dropped 4 bases, with 8 bases sitting between them. Germline CDR1 and CDR2: WNHNN and SYGVQD (reference sequence). The CDR3 extends over 13 amino acids. The CDR3 sequence: CASSPRATGELFF. CDR3 coding DNA: TGCGCCAGCAGTCCCAGAGCCACCGGGGAGCTGTTTTTT.

V usage is TRBV20-1 and J usage is TRBJ2-1; D call uncertain. The V end lost 1 base, the J end lost 7 bases, and 5 bases lay between the germline ends. This CDR3 has 11 residues. Germline-derived CDR1 and CDR2 are DFQATT and SNEGSKA (reference sequence). CDR3 protein: CSARVRNEQFF. In nucleotides, the CDR3 is TGCAGTGCTAGAGTGCGTAATGAGCAGTTCTTC.

This clone was observed a handful of times. As DNA, the CDR3 is TGTGCTAGTGGTGGGACAGGGATTAACTATGGCTACACCTTC. This translates into CASGGTGINYGYTF. The J gene is TRBJ1-2, the V gene TRBV12-5; TRBD1 matches 9 bases. Unmatched junction bases numbered 2, after V lost 5 bases and J lost 1 base. The CDR3 loop spans 14 amino acids. Germline CDR1 is LGHNT and CDR2 is FRNRAP.

The chain couples TRBV4-1 to TRBJ1-5; D is ambiguous. This CDR3 contains 15 residues. The germline gives CDR1 MGHRA, CDR2 YSYEKL. V shed 0 bases and J shed 3 bases, with 9 bases lying between them. CDR3 amino acids: CASSQDPVVNQPQHF. In DNA form, the CDR3 reads TGCGCCAGCAGCCAAGATCCCGTCGTCAATCAGCCCCAGCATTTT.

The genes are TRBV21-1 and TRBJ2-3; TRBD2 is the table's D call and was not checked against the DNA. TRBV21-1 is noted as a pseudogene. This CDR3 is 16 amino acids long. CDR3 nucleotides: TGTGCCAGCAGCGCCCGACTAGCGGGAGGAACAGATACGCAGTATTTT. Translated: CASSARLAGGTDTQYF.

The V gene is TRBV10-3, the J gene TRBJ1-3; D unclear. Germline loops: CDR1 ENHRY, CDR2 SYGVKD. Deletions cut 10 bases from V and 0 bases from J, with 7 bases between. This CDR3 is 12 amino acids long. The CDR3 bases are TGTGCCACCGAGGGCTCTGGAAACACCATATATTTT. Translating gives CATEGSGNTIYF.

The chain combines TRBV5-8 with TRBJ2-3; 8 nucleotides align to TRBD2. Trimming removed 3 bases from V and 4 bases from J; junction bases left unmatched: 10. CDR1 and CDR2 (germline): SGHTS, YDEGEE. This CDR3 comprises 16 residues. The CDR3: CASSSASGTSADTQYF. The DNA for the CDR3 is TGTGCCAGCAGCTCGGCCTCCGGGACTAGTGCAGATACGCAGTATTTT. Supplemented by reference TRBV5-8 and TRBJ2-3, the full variable domain reads EAGVTQSPTHLIKTRGQQATLRCSPISGHTSVYWYQQALGLGLQFLLWYDEGEERNRGNFPPRFSGRQFPNYSSELNVNALELEDSALYLCASSSASGTSADTQYFGPGTRLTVL.

The chain has TRBV4-2 and TRBJ1-2, with TRBD1 identical over 7 bases. Trimming cost V 0 bases and J 8 bases; bases outside gene matches: 15. The CDR3 runs to 17 residues. In germline, CDR1 is LGHNA, CDR2 YNFKEQ. The CDR3 spells CASSQDGGTAGGVGYTF. The CDR3 DNA follows: TGTGCCAGCAGCCAAGATGGCGGGACAGCAGGAGGTGTAGGCTACACCTTC.

This chain connects TRBV24-1 to TRBJ2-7, with 7 bases lining up with TRBD1. Germline V gene sequence: CDR1 KGHDR, CDR2 SFDVKD. This CDR3 region has 15 residues. V lost 2 bases, J lost 4 bases, and 7 bases stayed unmatched. CDR3 in DNA: TGTGCCACCAGTGATTATCGGACAGGATCTTACGAGCAGTACTTC. Translation: CATSDYRTGSYEQYF.

This chain uses TRBV10-3 with TRBJ1-2; D is possibly TRBD1 (6 bases). The V gene's germline CDR1 is ENHRY and CDR2 SYGVKD. The CDR3 consists of 13 residues. Trimming stripped 2 bases from V and 8 bases from J, with 12 bases between. DNA for the CDR3: TGTGCCATCAGTGAGGCTGGGGGCAGAGGCTACACCTTC. It is translated as CAISEAGGRGYTF.

The V and J genes are TRBV15 and TRBJ2-3; D unresolved. The V gene lost 0 bases and the J gene lost 2 bases, with 6 bases spanning the gap. Germline V gene data show CDR1 as LNHNV and CDR2 as YYDKDF (reference sequence). The CDR3 consists of 14 residues. The chain's CDR3 is CATSRDDTTDTQYF. CDR3 DNA sequence: TGTGCCACCAGCAGAGATGATACCACAGATACGCAGTATTTT.

V and J are TRBV9 and TRBJ2-1; 7 bases line up with TRBD1. Per the germline V gene, CDR1 is SGDLS and CDR2 is YYNGEE. The CDR3 is made up of 15 amino acids. The junction had 3 bases not matched to a gene; V was cut back by 3 bases and J by 0 bases. CDR3 nucleotides: TGTGCCAGCAGCGGGACAGGCAGCTCCTACAATGAGCAGTTCTTC. Its translation: CASSGTGSSYNEQFF. Together with reference TRBV9 and TRBJ2-1, the CDR3 gives the full variable domain: DSGVTQTPKHLITATGQRVTLRCSPRSGDLSVYWYQQSLDQGLQFLIQYYNGEERAKGNILERFSAQQFPDLHSELNLSSLELGDSALYFCASSGTGSSYNEQFFGPGTRLTVL.

This clone was recorded once. The chain recombines TRBV11-2 with TRBJ1-2; D gene ambiguous. Germline V gives CDR1 SGHAT, CDR2 FQNNGV. The CDR3 runs 13 residues. V gave up 3 bases and J gave up 2 bases, with 7 bases separating them. The CDR3 loop is CASSFNRNYGYTF. Written as DNA, the CDR3 is TGTGCCAGCAGCTTTAACAGAAACTATGGCTACACCTTC.

The chain joins TRBV5-1 to TRBJ1-5, with D perhaps TRBD1 (5 bases). From germline, CDR1 is SGHRS and CDR2 YFSETQ. V shed 0 bases and J shed 0 bases, with 10 bases lying between them. The CDR3 loop spans 16 amino acids. The CDR3 reads CASSLAGQNSNQPQHF. The CDR3 DNA is TGCGCCAGCAGCTTGGCGGGGCAAAATAGCAATCAGCCCCAGCATTTT.

The CDR3 nucleotides read TGTGCCAGCAGCCAATTTACAGGTGATTCCTCTGGAAACACCATATATTTT. This codes for CASSQFTGDSSGNTIYF. J is TRBJ1-3 and V is TRBV4-2; perhaps TRBD1 as D (5 bases). V shed 2 bases and J shed 0 bases, with 14 bases lying between them. Germline V gives CDR1 LGHNA, CDR2 YNFKEQ. This CDR3 has 17 amino acids.

CDR3 DNA: TGCGCCAGCAGCATCGACAGGGAAGACTCCTACGAGCAGTACTTC. It specifies CASSIDREDSYEQYF. V and J are TRBV5-1 and TRBJ2-7; 7 bases agree with TRBD1. This CDR3 comprises 15 residues. Per the germline V gene, CDR1 is SGHRS and CDR2 is YFSETQ. Trimming cost V 4 bases and J 0 bases; bases outside gene matches: 7.

V and J are TRBV13 and TRBJ2-7; D may be TRBD1 (6 bases). Deletions cut 4 bases from V and 4 bases from J, with 11 bases between. The germline gives CDR1 PRHDT, CDR2 FYEKMQ (reference sequence). This CDR3 spans 13 amino acids. The CDR3 DNA is TGTGCCAGCAGCTCAGGGGTGAGGTACGAGCAGTACTTC. Translated, it gives CASSSGVRYEQYF.

This chain uses TRBV27 with TRBJ2-5; maybe TRBD1 (5 bases). CDR1 and CDR2 (germline): MNHEY, SMNVEV (reference sequence). The CDR3 runs to 13 residues. The V end lost 6 bases, the J end lost 7 bases, and 15 bases lay between the germline ends. This chain's CDR3 is CASSPQGLRTQYF. For the CDR3, the DNA is TGTGCCAGCAGCCCTCAGGGTTTAAGGACCCAGTACTTC.

The CDR3 spells CASSYSLTPDTQYF. DNA for the CDR3: TGTGCCAGCAGTTACTCTCTAACACCAGATACGCAGTATTTT. V and J are TRBV6-2 or TRBV6-3 and TRBJ2-3; D gene ambiguous. Germline-derived CDR1 and CDR2 are MNHEY and SVGEGT. This CDR3 comprises 14 residues. The V end lost 0 bases, the J end lost 4 bases, and 8 bases lay between the germline ends.